This T cell receptor beta chain was captured by sequencing in a study of T-cell memory formation after mild COVID-19. Study results and limitations: Contracting CD4+ clones sat mainly in CM and EM; CD8+ in EMRA. Cross-reactive memory seemingly joined, as some responding clones were found in pre-infection memory.

The ends were cut back, 5 bases at V and 4 bases at J, with 23 bases in the middle. This CDR3 contains 17 residues. Germline CDR1 and CDR2: LGHNA and YNFKEQ. As for this clonotype: The antigen is undetermined.

TCRdb itself ran the 5' RACE reads through MiXCR, one entry per CDR3 protein. This table has about 320,000 distinct CDR3 sequences, roughly an eighth appearing once. The sequencing input was PBMCs or a T cell subset sorted from them (not recorded which). V gene TRBV4-2 combines with J gene TRBJ2-5; D might be TRBD1 or TRBD2, each matching 6 bases. The TCR originated in a man aged 18-30 years who had mild COVID-19 (a few samples of this study predate the infection). Cell type and time point are not known. The CDR3 loop reads CASSSVGGRGARETQYF. DNA for the CDR3: TGTGCCAGCAGCTCTGTGGGAGGTAGGGGGGCTCGAGAGACCCAGTACTTC.